Below, 8 T cell receptor beta chains from the same sample are listed, as sequenced in a study of shared clonotypes between healthy human individuals. The protocol was immunoSEQ multiplex PCR, while the TCRdb copy is restricted to in-frame clones and leaves out a portion. Among roughly 530,000 clones listed, 90% to 96% were seen once. Sequences were obtained from naive CD4+ T cells sorted from blood. This sample's subset: CD45RA+ positively selected. The receptors were sampled from a woman in her twenties or thirties in good health.

This sequence joins TRBV5-1 and TRBJ2-1, with 8 positions matching TRBD1. Trimming at V came to 7 bases and at J to 4 bases, leaving 10 bases not matched to a gene. The CDR3 runs 15 residues. Germline V gives CDR1 SGHRS, CDR2 YFSETQ. For the CDR3, the DNA is TGCGCCAGCCGCTCCGGGACAGGAGGGTACAATGAGCAGTTCTTC. Translated: CASRSGTGGYNEQFF.

The rearrangement joins TRBV19 to TRBJ2-1; D gene unclear. The germline V and J ends were trimmed by 2 bases and 1 base, with 15 bases remaining between them. The CDR3 is 17 amino acids. The germline V gene has CDR1 LNHDA and CDR2 SQIVND (reference sequence). CDR3 amino acids: CASSIKTAWGSYNEQFF. The CDR3 DNA is TGTGCCAGTAGTATAAAAACAGCATGGGGTTCCTACAATGAGCAGTTCTTC.

The rearrangement uses TRBV6-1 and TRBJ1-1, with no clear D. The CDR3 is 15 amino acids. V lost 6 bases and J lost 3, with 17 bases in between. Germline CDR1 MNHNS, CDR2 SASEGT. CDR3 protein: CASRGQAFRHTEAFF. CDR3 DNA sequence: TGTGCCAGCAGGGGTCAGGCATTCCGGCACACTGAAGCTTTCTTT.

This chain's CDR3 is CASSKQSATNEKLFF. The CDR3, as DNA: TGTGCCAGCAGTAAGCAGAGTGCAACTAATGAAAAACTGTTTTTT. The chain combines TRBV6-5 with TRBJ1-4; D unclear. This CDR3 has 15 amino acids. Germline V CDR1 and CDR2: MNHEY, SVGAGI. The germline V and J ends were trimmed by 5 bases and 0 bases, with 10 bases remaining between them.

The chain employs TRBV28 and TRBJ1-1; a possible D gene is TRBD1 (5 bases). Germline loops: CDR1 MDHEN, CDR2 SYDVKM. V gave up 8 bases and J gave up 4 bases, with 11 bases separating them. The CDR3 is 12 residues long. The CDR3 bases are TGTGCCAGCGGGGGATGGGTCACTGAAGCTTTCTTT. Amino acid sequence: CASGGWVTEAFF.

V gene TRBV11-3 combines with J gene TRBJ2-7; D gene uncertain. With 5 bases removed from V and 5 bases from J, the gap between germline ends came to 4 bases. The germline CDR1 and CDR2 sequences are SGHNT and YENEEA. This CDR3 has 10 amino acids. The CDR3 protein is CASSPNEQYF. CDR3 in DNA: TGTGCCAGCAGCCCCAACGAGCAGTACTTC.

The chain employs TRBV7-8 and TRBJ2-7; D perhaps matches TRBD1 (5 bases). CDR3 size: 14 residues. CDR1 and CDR2 from the germline V gene are SGHVS and FQNEAQ. Trimming took off 5 bases at V and 2 bases at J, with 13 bases between the two ends. CDR3: CASSPRGRAYEQYF. DNA of the CDR3: TGTGCCAGCAGCCCTCGTGGCAGGGCCTACGAGCAGTACTTC.

V gene TRBV27 combines with J gene TRBJ2-5; D remains unclear. The germline V and J ends were trimmed by 5 bases and 0 bases, with 13 bases remaining between them. Germline V CDR1 and CDR2: MNHEY, SMNVEV (reference sequence). This CDR3 is built from 15 residues. The CDR3 loop is CASSPLGVYQETQYF. Here the CDR3 DNA reads TGTGCCAGCAGTCCCCTGGGTGTGTACCAAGAGACCCAGTACTTC.